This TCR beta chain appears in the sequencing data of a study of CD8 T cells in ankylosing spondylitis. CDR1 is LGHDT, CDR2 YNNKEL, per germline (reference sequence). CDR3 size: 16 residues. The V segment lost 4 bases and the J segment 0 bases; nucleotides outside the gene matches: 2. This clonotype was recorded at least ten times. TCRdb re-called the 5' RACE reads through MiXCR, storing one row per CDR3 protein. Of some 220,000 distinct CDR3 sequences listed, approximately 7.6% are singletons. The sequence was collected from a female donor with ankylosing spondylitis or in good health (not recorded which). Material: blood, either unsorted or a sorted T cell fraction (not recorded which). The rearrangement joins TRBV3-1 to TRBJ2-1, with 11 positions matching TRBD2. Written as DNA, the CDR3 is TGTGCCAGCAGCCGACTAGCGGGGAGCTCCTACAATGAGCAGTTCTTC. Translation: CASSRLAGSSYNEQFF.